The 12 T cell receptor beta chains below were found in one sample sequenced in a study of T cell responses to AZD1222 COVID-19 vaccine. Using immunoSEQ multiplex PCR, the repertoire was profiled, and TCRdb retains in-frame clones only, with some absent. The sample includes roughly 150,000 clones, 85% to 95% of them seen just once. Sample: peripheral blood, taken on day 0 of AZD1222 vaccination. The receptors here all came from an adult in good health.

This clone was detected only once. The rearrangement links TRBV7-2 to TRBJ1-1; D gene unclear. The CDR3 length is 15 residues. Looked up from germline, CDR1 is SGHTA and CDR2 is FQGNSA. Trimming took off 5 bases at V and 3 bases at J, with 16 bases between the two ends. CDR3 amino acids: CASSPSGRRYTEAFF. The CDR3 DNA is TGTGCCAGCAGCCCCTCTGGGCGGAGATACACTGAAGCTTTCTTT.

The chain has TRBV28 and TRBJ1-1; 8 bases line up with TRBD1. The CDR3 consists of 15 residues. The V gene's germline CDR1 is MDHEN and CDR2 SYDVKM. With V trimmed by 6 bases and J by 6 bases, 12 bases remained unmatched. As DNA, the CDR3 is TGTGCCAGCAGCCACGGACAGGGAAGGGTTTCTGAAGCTTTCTTT. Amino acids: CASSHGQGRVSEAFF.

The chain has TRBV11-1 and TRBJ1-2, with D unclear. V lost 2 bases, J lost 5 bases, and 15 bases lay in between. Per the germline V gene, CDR1 is SGHAT and CDR2 is FQDESV (reference sequence). This CDR3 has 15 amino acids. CDR3 bases: TGTGCCAGCAGCTTATCCCACCAGTACTCATATGGCTACACCTTC. Its translation: CASSLSHQYSYGYTF.

This chain uses TRBV4-2 with TRBJ2-1; 9 nucleotides align to TRBD2. The CDR3 extends over 20 amino acids. The trim removed 0 bases at V and 1 base at J, leaving 13 bases unmatched. CDR1 and CDR2 from the germline V gene are LGHNA and YNFKEQ. CDR3 in amino acids: CASSQEKGIAGVSSYNEQFF. The CDR3 region has the DNA TGTGCCAGCAGCCAAGAAAAGGGGATAGCGGGGGTATCTTCCTACAATGAGCAGTTCTTC.

This clone was observed a handful of times. The chain has TRBV29-1 and TRBJ2-3, with D possibly TRBD2 on 7 matching bases. V was pared by 4 bases and J by 7 bases, with 18 bases between. The CDR3 has 14 amino acids. Germline V CDR1 and CDR2: SQVTM, ANQGSEA. The CDR3 region has the DNA TGCAGCGTTGGGTCCGCGGGGGCCGGGTATACGCAGTATTTT. Translation: CSVGSAGAGYTQYF.

This sequence joins TRBV5-1 and TRBJ1-6; no reliable D call. V lost 1 base, J lost 9 bases, and 20 bases lay in between. The CDR3 runs to 17 residues. Germline CDR1 and CDR2: SGHRS and YFSETQ. CDR3 loop: CASSLTPRTVYPSPLHF. The CDR3 region has the DNA TGCGCCAGCAGCTTGACCCCCAGGACGGTCTACCCTTCACCCCTCCACTTT.

The chain links TRBV11-2 to TRBJ2-5, with unresolved D. Germline V gene sequence: CDR1 SGHAT, CDR2 FQNNGV. The CDR3 has 14 residues. V lost 4 bases and J 1 base, leaving 10 bases between the germline ends. The CDR3 DNA is TGTGCCAGCAGCTACGGACCGATCCAAGAGACCCAGTACTTC. Translation: CASSYGPIQETQYF. The full variable domain, with the rest looked up from reference TRBV11-2 and TRBJ2-5, is EAGVAQSPRYKIIEKRQSVAFWCNPISGHATLYWYQQILGQGPKLLIQFQNNGVVDDSQLPKDRFSAERLKGVDSTLKIQPAKLEDSAVYLCASSYGPIQETQYFGPGTRLLVL.

This rearrangement joins TRBV5-1 to TRBJ2-3, with D tentatively TRBD2 (6 bases). The CDR3 spans 18 residues. Per germline, CDR1 SGHRS and CDR2 YFSETQ. The germline V and J ends were trimmed by 7 bases and 5 bases, with 29 bases remaining between them. The CDR3 coding sequence is TGCGCCAGCCGGCCACTTGCGGGGCGGGGCACCGGGGGAGATACGCAGTATTTT. Protein: CASRPLAGRGTGGDTQYF.

This rearrangement joins TRBV9 to TRBJ2-1; D is possibly TRBD1 (5 bases). The V gene's germline CDR1 is SGDLS and CDR2 YYNGEE. V lost 2 bases and J lost 8, with 14 bases in between. CDR3 size: 14 residues. The CDR3 sequence: CASSVSTRVDEQFF. In DNA form, the CDR3 reads TGTGCCAGCAGCGTTAGTACCAGGGTGGATGAGCAGTTCTTC. The variable domain in full, completed from reference TRBV9 and TRBJ2-1, reads DSGVTQTPKHLITATGQRVTLRCSPRSGDLSVYWYQQSLDQGLQFLIQYYNGEERAKGNILERFSAQQFPDLHSELNLSSLELGDSALYFCASSVSTRVDEQFFGPGTRLTVL.

The chain links TRBV7-9 to TRBJ1-2; unclear D gene. Germline values: CDR1 SEHNR, CDR2 FQNEAQ (reference sequence). The CDR3 is made up of 15 amino acids. Trimming removed 5 bases from V and 6 bases from J, with 19 bases in between. CDR3 nucleotide sequence: TGTGCCAGCAGCGGTTTAAACCCTTTGAGGAATGGCTACACCTTC. Protein sequence: CASSGLNPLRNGYTF.

The chain has TRBV27 and TRBJ1-5; D is unresolved. CDR1 and CDR2 (germline): MNHEY, SMNVEV (reference sequence). The CDR3 length is 14 residues. V lost 2 bases and J lost 0, with 5 bases in between. This CDR3 reads CASSLHYSNQPQHF. The CDR3 DNA sequence: TGTGCCAGCAGTTTACACTATAGCAATCAGCCCCAGCATTTT.

This chain joins TRBV10-3 and TRBJ2-7; D may be TRBD1 (6 bases). The CDR3 loop spans 17 amino acids. Trimming took 7 bases from V and 0 from J, leaving 22 bases between them. The germline CDR1 and CDR2 sequences are ENHRY and SYGVKD. The CDR3 DNA is TGTGCCATCATTAATATACACGCGACAGGAGGCTCCTACGAGCAGTACTTC. Translated, it gives CAIINIHATGGSYEQYF.